The T cell receptor (beta chain) under discussion was sequenced for a study of T-cell reconstitution after alpha-beta-depleted transplantation in children. Preparation of the TCRbeta library was carried out with unique molecular identifiers. A single record per CDR3 protein comes from TCRdb applying MiXCR to the PCR reads. This table has around 600,000 distinct CDR3 sequences, about 15% appearing once. The sample holds a few counts of this clonotype. The CDR3 is 14 residues long. This sample comprised PBMCs from the stem cell graft donor, obtained from the stem cell graft. This receptor was obtained from a human donor who donated a stem cell graft to a child with acute myeloid leukemia. This chain links TRBV12-2 with TRBJ1-2. TRBV12-2 is classified as a pseudogene. The CDR3 here is CASRRPGLNYGYTF. As DNA, the CDR3 is TGTGCAAGTCGCCGACCCGGACTTAACTATGGCTACACCTTC.